The 28 T cell receptor beta chains listed next were all sequenced from one sample in a study of blood T cell repertoires in COVID-19. Profiled with immunoSEQ multiplex PCR; TCRdb holds only in-frame clones, not every one. The sample lists some 240,000 clones; around 85% were seen once. Sequences were obtained from peripheral blood. The receptors shown here come from a woman older than 75 with acute or convalescent COVID-19.

CDR3 protein: CASSLLAAGPNGEQYF. CDR3 sequence (DNA): TGTGCCAGCAGCCTCCTGGCGGCGGGGCCGAATGGCGAGCAGTACTTC. The chain uses TRBV7-8 and TRBJ2-7; tentatively, D is TRBD2 (6 bases). Germline V gene sequence: CDR1 SGHVS, CDR2 FQNEAQ. This CDR3 spans 16 amino acids. Between the trimmed V and J ends, which lost 5 bases and 6 bases, there was a span of 23 bases.

The V gene is TRBV9, the J gene TRBJ1-2, with D perhaps matching TRBD1 (6 bases). CDR3 size: 12 residues. Germline-derived CDR1 and CDR2 are SGDLS and YYNGEE. CDR3 region: CRKGVDDYGYTF. As DNA, the CDR3 is TGTAGAAAGGGGGTCGACGACTATGGCTACACCTTC. Variable domain in full (rest from reference TRBV9 and TRBJ1-2): DSGVTQTPKHLITATGQRVTLRCSPRSGDLSVYWYQQSLDQGLQFLIQYYNGEERAKGNILERFSAQQFPDLHSELNLSSLELGDSALYFCRKGVDDYGYTFGSGTRLTVV.

V is TRBV18 and J is TRBJ1-1; D uncertain. The CDR3 has 13 amino acids. Trimming took 6 bases from V and 6 from J, leaving 14 bases between them. Looked up from germline, CDR1 is KGHSH and CDR2 is LQKENI. As DNA, the CDR3 is TGTGCCAGCTCCCCAAACGGTCGTGCTGAAGCTTTCTTT. Translating it yields CASSPNGRAEAFF.

V usage is TRBV19 and J usage is TRBJ1-6; D may be TRBD1 (6 bases). V was cut by 5 bases and J by 7 bases, with 12 bases left in between. The CDR3 consists of 14 residues. Germline loops: CDR1 LNHDA, CDR2 SQIVND (reference sequence). The CDR3 region is CASSPRTANSPLHF. The CDR3 nucleotides are TGTGCCAGTAGTCCTCGGACAGCCAATTCACCCCTCCACTTT.

This clone has a single count. This rearrangement joins TRBV2 to TRBJ2-7; D might be TRBD2 (6 bases). Trimming removed 8 bases at V and 5 bases at J, with 19 bases between. The CDR3 is 14 amino acids. Per germline, CDR1 SNHLY and CDR2 FYNNEI. CDR3 DNA: TGTGCCAGCCGCCGAGGAGGGGCCCTCGACGAGCAGTACTTC. It translates to CASRRGGALDEQYF.

V and J are TRBV3-1 (or the pseudogene TRBV3-2) and TRBJ1-5; D perhaps matches TRBD1 (5 bases). Trimming took 0 bases from V and 7 from J, leaving 13 bases between them. Per the germline V gene, CDR1 is LGHDT and CDR2 is YNNKEL (reference sequence). The CDR3 sequence is 15 residues long. The CDR3 region is CASSQDGGGRQPQHF. In DNA, the CDR3 is TGTGCCAGCAGCCAAGATGGGGGGGGGAGGCAGCCCCAGCATTTT.

This chain links TRBV18 with TRBJ1-3; D gene unclear. CDR3 length: 14 residues. V lost 3 bases, J lost 7 bases, and 13 bases lay in between. CDR1 KGHSH and CDR2 LQKENI come from the germline V gene. The CDR3 DNA reads as TGTGCCAGCTCACCGGAAACCGCGGCTAACACCATATATTTT. Protein: CASSPETAANTIYF.

The CDR3 sequence: CASSPDSYGYTF. The CDR3 bases are TGTGCCAGCTCACCAGACAGTTATGGCTACACCTTC. The V call is TRBV18, the J call TRBJ1-2; possibly TRBD1 for D (5 bases). Germline assignment: CDR1 KGHSH and CDR2 LQKENI. This CDR3 is built from 12 residues. The germline V and J ends were trimmed by 2 bases and 5 bases, with 6 bases remaining between them.

This rearrangement joins TRBV10-2 to TRBJ1-6; perhaps TRBD1 as D (5 bases). V lost 4 bases and J 10 bases, leaving 20 bases between the germline ends. CDR1 is WSHSY and CDR2 is SAAADI in the germline V gene. This CDR3 spans 16 amino acids. The CDR3, as DNA: TGCGCCAGCAGTGTTGCCGCCCCCAGGGTATCCTCACCCCTCCACTTT. It yields the protein CASSVAAPRVSSPLHF.

This rearrangement joins TRBV7-9 to TRBJ1-2, with D possibly being TRBD1 (5 bases). This CDR3 is 13 amino acids long. Trimming took 1 base from V and 4 from J, leaving 7 bases between them. From germline, CDR1 is SEHNR and CDR2 FQNEAQ (reference sequence). The CDR3 sequence is CASSLGQSYGYTF. The CDR3 bases are TGTGCCAGCAGCTTAGGACAGAGCTATGGCTACACCTTC.

This chain uses TRBV7-8 with TRBJ1-5, with 8 bases matching TRBD1. Germline assignment: CDR1 SGHVS and CDR2 FQNEAQ. V dropped 5 bases and J dropped 6; count of bases not matched to a gene: 12. The length of the CDR3 is 16 residues. The CDR3 sequence: CASSLTGGTLSQPQHF. The CDR3 nucleotides read TGTGCCAGCAGCCTAACAGGGGGGACTTTAAGTCAGCCCCAGCATTTT.

Note on this clone: Within the sample, other DNA sequences also encode this same CDR3. The CDR3 region is CASSPSQNTEAFF. CDR3 coding DNA: TGTGCCAGCTCACCATCCCAGAACACTGAAGCTTTCTTT. The chain carries TRBV18 and TRBJ1-1; no definite D call. The V end was cut by 2 bases, the J end by 1 base, with 5 bases between. Germline CDR1 reads KGHSH; CDR2 reads LQKENI. The CDR3 is made up of 13 amino acids. Variable domain in full (rest from reference TRBV18 and TRBJ1-1): NAGVMQNPRHLVRRRGQEARLRCSPMKGHSHVYWYRQLPEEGLKFMVYLQKENIIDESGMPKERFSAEFPKEGPSILRIQQVVRGDSAAYFCASSPSQNTEAFFGQGTRLTVV.

This clone was detected once. The chain recombines TRBV18 with TRBJ2-5; 12 bases line up with TRBD2. This CDR3 has 13 residues. Germline loops: CDR1 KGHSH, CDR2 LQKENI. The J segment lost 13 bases and the V segment lost 5 bases, leaving 8 bases of the junction unmatched. The CDR3 loop is CASSTTSGGIVYF. The DNA of the CDR3 is TGTGCCAGCTCAACGACTAGCGGGGGAATAGTGTACTTC. Complete variable domain (other parts from reference TRBV18 and TRBJ2-5): NAGVMQNPRHLVRRRGQEARLRCSPMKGHSHVYWYRQLPEEGLKFMVYLQKENIIDESGMPKERFSAEFPKEGPSILRIQQVVRGDSAAYFCASSTTSGGIVYFGPGTRLLVL.

The chain links TRBV12-3 or TRBV12-4 to TRBJ1-2, with 9 bases matching TRBD1. V was pared by 3 bases and J by 7 bases, with 3 bases of the junction left unmatched. The CDR3 covers 13 residues. The CDR3 bases are TGTGCCAGCAGTTTTGGACAGGGGCTTGGCTACACCTTC. It specifies CASSFGQGLGYTF.

The CDR3, as DNA: TGTGCCAGCAGTTTAGCCCCGGAGGGTGGCTACACCTTC. This translates into CASSLAPEGGYTF. The chain is built from TRBV12-3 or TRBV12-4 and TRBJ1-2; D remains unclear. V dropped 0 bases and J dropped 7 bases, with 9 bases sitting between them. The CDR3 runs 13 residues.

The CDR3 spells CASSQEGRGSEPQHF. The CDR3, as DNA: TGTGCCAGCAGCCAAGAAGGTCGGGGGTCAGAGCCCCAGCATTTT. This rearrangement joins TRBV3-1 (or the pseudogene TRBV3-2) to TRBJ1-5; the D gene is possibly TRBD1 (5 bases). The germline V and J ends were trimmed by 0 bases and 8 bases, with 14 bases remaining between them. The length of the CDR3 is 15 residues. Looked up from germline, CDR1 is LGHDT and CDR2 is YNNKEL (reference sequence).

The CDR3 protein is CASSPARQRGAYEQYF. The CDR3 DNA is TGTGCCAGCAGCCCTGCTCGTCAGCGGGGAGCCTACGAGCAGTACTTC. The chain employs TRBV5-4 and TRBJ2-7, with TRBD2 matching over 7 bases. J was trimmed by 2 bases and V by 4 bases; bases with no gene match: 12. This CDR3 has 16 amino acids. Germline V gene data show CDR1 as SGHNT and CDR2 as YYREEE (reference sequence).

V is TRBV19 and J is TRBJ2-6, with 8 bases that match TRBD1. With V trimmed by 3 bases and J by 4 bases, 8 bases remained unmatched. There are 17 residues in the CDR3. Germline CDR1 is LNHDA and CDR2 is SQIVND (reference sequence). CDR3 in DNA: TGTGCCAGTAGTATGGGGCAGGGGGCGCTCGGGGCCAACGTCCTGACTTTC. It yields the protein CASSMGQGALGANVLTF. Full variable domain (remainder filled in from reference TRBV19 and TRBJ2-6): DGGITQSPKYLFRKEGQNVTLSCEQNLNHDAMYWYRQDPGQGLRLIYYSQIVNDFQKGDIAEGYSVSREKKESFPLTVTSAQKNPTAFYLCASSMGQGALGANVLTFGAGSRLTVL.

This clone has only one observation. A much larger clone lies one base from this, so it may be a read error. The V gene is TRBV5-6, the J gene TRBJ2-2; D is undetermined. Between the trimmed V and J ends, which lost 3 bases and 3 bases, there was a span of 3 bases. Germline CDR1 reads SGHDT; CDR2 reads YYEEEE. The CDR3 runs 12 residues. This CDR3 is CASSSYTGELFF. In DNA, the CDR3 is TGTGCCAGCAGCTCTTACACCGGGGAGCTGTTTTTT.

The chain combines TRBV19 with TRBJ1-4, with a tentative D call TRBD1 (5 bases). The germline V and J ends were trimmed by 1 base and 8 bases, with 14 bases remaining between them. The CDR3 has 15 amino acids. CDR1 and CDR2 from the germline V gene are LNHDA and SQIVND (reference sequence). CDR3 in amino acids: CASSIGRDSLEKLFF. DNA for the CDR3: TGTGCCAGTAGTATAGGCCGGGACTCCCTCGAAAAACTGTTTTTT.

This clone was seen just once. The V and J genes are TRBV19 and TRBJ2-1; D gene uncertain. V lost 4 bases to trimming and J lost 9 bases, with 13 bases between them. This CDR3 comprises 13 residues. Germline lookup yields CDR1 LNHDA and CDR2 SQIVND (reference sequence). The CDR3 is CASSSQVLGEQFF. The CDR3 coding sequence is TGTGCCAGTAGTAGCCAGGTGCTCGGTGAGCAGTTCTTC.

V usage is TRBV4-1 and J usage is TRBJ2-1, with 8 bases fitting TRBD2. CDR1 is MGHRA and CDR2 is YSYEKL in the germline V gene. This CDR3 has 15 residues. V shed 4 bases and J 9 bases; nucleotides not matched to a gene: 11. CDR3 residues: CASSRPGLEVGEQFF. CDR3 coding DNA: TGCGCCAGCAGCCGTCCGGGACTAGAGGTGGGTGAGCAGTTCTTC.

The CDR3 region is CASTPGLGNTEAFF. For the CDR3, the DNA is TGTGCCAGCACCCCGGGACTTGGGAACACTGAAGCTTTCTTT. The J gene is TRBJ1-1, the V gene TRBV3-1 (or the pseudogene TRBV3-2), with D possibly TRBD1 on 5 matching bases. V lost 7 bases to trimming and J lost 1 base, with 13 bases between them. Germline values: CDR1 LGHDT, CDR2 YNNKEL (reference sequence). The CDR3 totals 14 residues.

This chain links TRBV7-8 with TRBJ2-3; D might be TRBD2 (6 bases). This CDR3 is built from 15 residues. V was trimmed by 5 bases and J by 6 bases, leaving 18 bases between them. Germline assignment: CDR1 SGHVS and CDR2 FQNEAQ. CDR3 nucleotides: TGTGCCAGCAGCGTCCTCCCCCGCGGGACGGATACGCAGTATTTT. Residues: CASSVLPRGTDTQYF.

The genes are TRBV2 and TRBJ1-2; weak D call: TRBD1 (6 bases). The CDR3 totals 15 residues. CDR1 is SNHLY and CDR2 is FYNNEI in the germline V gene. V was trimmed by 6 bases and J by 2 bases, leaving 16 bases between them. The CDR3 DNA is TGTGCCAGCAGGCTCTCAGGACAGCAAAACTATGGCTACACCTTC. Translated: CASRLSGQQNYGYTF.

This clone was seen only once. The V call is TRBV6-1, the J call TRBJ2-1; 10 bases are shared with TRBD1. Germline V gene data show CDR1 as MNHNS and CDR2 as SASEGT. V shed 1 base, J shed 6 bases, and the junction held 6 bases outside the gene matches. The CDR3 totals 16 residues. The CDR3 DNA sequence: TGTGCCAGCAGTGAAGGCCCGGGACAGGGGTTCAATGAGCAGTTCTTC. Its translation is CASSEGPGQGFNEQFF.

V and J are TRBV4-1 and TRBJ2-7, with TRBD1 identical over 7 bases. This CDR3 comprises 15 residues. CDR1 and CDR2 (germline): MGHRA, YSYEKL. V dropped 0 bases and J dropped 4; count of bases not matched to a gene: 6. The CDR3 DNA reads TGCGCCAGCAGCCAAGATCTAGGGGACAGTTACGAGCAGTACTTC. Protein: CASSQDLGDSYEQYF.

This clone came up once. V gene TRBV29-1 combines with J gene TRBJ1-5, with D tentatively TRBD1 (5 bases). Germline V gives CDR1 SQVTM, CDR2 ANQGSEA. V gave up 4 bases and J gave up 1 base, with 8 bases separating them. The CDR3 has 13 amino acids. The CDR3 sequence is CSVAGKSNQPQHF. The DNA for the CDR3 is TGCAGCGTTGCAGGGAAGAGCAATCAGCCCCAGCATTTT.